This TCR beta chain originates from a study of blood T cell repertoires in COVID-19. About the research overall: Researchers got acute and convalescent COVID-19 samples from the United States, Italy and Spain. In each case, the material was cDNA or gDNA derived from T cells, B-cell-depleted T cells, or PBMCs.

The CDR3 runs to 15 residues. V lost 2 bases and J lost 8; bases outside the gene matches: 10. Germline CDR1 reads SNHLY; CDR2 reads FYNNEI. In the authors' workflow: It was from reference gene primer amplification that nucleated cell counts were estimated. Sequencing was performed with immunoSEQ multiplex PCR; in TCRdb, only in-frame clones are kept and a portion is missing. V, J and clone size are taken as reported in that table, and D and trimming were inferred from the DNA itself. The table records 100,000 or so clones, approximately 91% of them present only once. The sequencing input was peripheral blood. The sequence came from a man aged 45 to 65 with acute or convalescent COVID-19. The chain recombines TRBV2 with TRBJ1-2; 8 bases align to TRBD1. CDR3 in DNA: TGTGCCAGCAGTGAAACCCAGGGGGCTTTCGGGGGCTACACCTTC. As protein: CASSETQGAFGGYTF.